This T cell receptor (beta chain) stems from a study of cytomegalovirus exposure and HLA in healthy donors. Study-level points and caveats: Among CMV-associated TCR beta chains, most appeared HLA-restricted in a later analysis. Later analysis reportedly placed an Asian-associated ancestry cluster below the approximately 680-donor mean in N-insertions.

Germline V gene data show CDR1 as KGHSH and CDR2 as LQKENI. With 3 bases removed from V and 7 bases from J, the gap between germline ends came to 18 bases. The CDR3 sequence is 15 residues long. Amplification used 60 Vbeta primers and 13 Jbeta primers. The authors' processing: Per a later analysis, the number of unique TCR beta chains was 75 million to 90 million, of which 10 million to 11 million were shared. Profiling relied on immunoSEQ multiplex PCR, and the TCRdb table lists in-frame clones only, not all of them. Clonal size and the V and J genes are those of that table, whereas D and trimming came from the DNA. The sample contains roughly 140,000 clones, about four fifths of which appear only once. About this clone itself: Antigen unknown.

Healthy individuals who donated bone marrow served as the donors. The rearrangement links TRBV18 to TRBJ2-5; D is possibly TRBD1 (5 bases). This clonotype originated in a man aged 30-40 years in good health and CMV-seronegative. Sequences were obtained from PBMCs. DNA for the CDR3: TGTGCCAGCTCACCTCCCTCCAGGGATTTCGGGACCCAGTACTTC. Translating it yields CASSPPSRDFGTQYF. Full variable domain (missing parts from reference TRBV18 and TRBJ2-5): NAGVMQNPRHLVRRRGQEARLRCSPMKGHSHVYWYRQLPEEGLKFMVYLQKENIIDESGMPKERFSAEFPKEGPSILRIQQVVRGDSAAYFCASSPPSRDFGTQYFGPGTRLLVL.